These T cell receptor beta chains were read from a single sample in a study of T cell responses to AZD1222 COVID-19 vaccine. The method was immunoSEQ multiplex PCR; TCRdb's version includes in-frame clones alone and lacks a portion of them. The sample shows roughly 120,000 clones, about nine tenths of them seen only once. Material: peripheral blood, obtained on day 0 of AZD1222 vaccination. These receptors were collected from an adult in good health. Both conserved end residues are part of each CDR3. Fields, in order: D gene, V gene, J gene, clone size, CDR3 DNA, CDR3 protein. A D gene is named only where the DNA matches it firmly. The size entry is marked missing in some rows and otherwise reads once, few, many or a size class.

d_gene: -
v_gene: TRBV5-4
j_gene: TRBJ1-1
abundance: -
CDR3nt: TGTGCCAGCAGCCTTGGGGGGGCCGGTGGGACTGAAGCTTTCTTT
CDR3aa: CASSLGGAGGTEAFF

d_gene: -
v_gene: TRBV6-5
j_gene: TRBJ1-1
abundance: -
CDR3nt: TGTGCCAGCAGTTACCGGGCAGACCGGAACACTGAAGCTTTCTTT
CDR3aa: CASSYRADRNTEAFF

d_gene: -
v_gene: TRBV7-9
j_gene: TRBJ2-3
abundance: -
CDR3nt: TGTGCCAGCAGCCCCCAATTTGCTACGCAGTATTTT
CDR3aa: CASSPQFATQYF

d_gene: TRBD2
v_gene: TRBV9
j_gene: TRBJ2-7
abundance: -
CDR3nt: TGTGCCAGCAGCTCTCAAAGCGGGAGAGGAAGCGAGCAGTACTTC
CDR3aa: CASSSQSGRGSEQYF

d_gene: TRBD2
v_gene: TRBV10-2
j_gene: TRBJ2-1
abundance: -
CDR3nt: TGCGCCAGCAGTTTAGCGGGAGCGAACAATGAGCAGTTCTTC
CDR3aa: CASSLAGANNEQFF

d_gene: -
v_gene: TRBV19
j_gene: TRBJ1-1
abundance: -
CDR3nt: TGTGCCAGTAGTATAGATCAGACAGCGGGCACTGAAGCTTTCTTT
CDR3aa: CASSIDQTAGTEAFF

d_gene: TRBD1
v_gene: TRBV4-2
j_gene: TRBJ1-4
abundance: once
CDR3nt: TGTGCCAGCAGCACCTCGCCGGGACAGACTAATGAAAAACTGTTTTTT
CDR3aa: CASSTSPGQTNEKLFF

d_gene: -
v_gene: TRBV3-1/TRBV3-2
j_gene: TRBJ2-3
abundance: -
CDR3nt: TGTGCCAGCAGCCAAGGGGGGTTAGCAGATACGCAGTATTTT
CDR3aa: CASSQGGLADTQYF

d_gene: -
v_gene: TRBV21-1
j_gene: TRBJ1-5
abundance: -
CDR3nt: TGTGCCAGCAGCAAAGAGTTCAGGGCCTTTAGCAATCAGCCCCAGCATTTT
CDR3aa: CASSKEFRAFSNQPQHF

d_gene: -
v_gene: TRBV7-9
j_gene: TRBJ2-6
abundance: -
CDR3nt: TGTGCCAGCAGCCGACACGTCTCTGGGGCCAACGTCCTGACTTTC
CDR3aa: CASSRHVSGANVLTF

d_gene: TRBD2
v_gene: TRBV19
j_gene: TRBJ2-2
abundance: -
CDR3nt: TGTGCCAGTACTAAGAGACTGAGCGGGACGTCCACCGGGGAGCTGTTTTTT
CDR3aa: CASTKRLSGTSTGELFF

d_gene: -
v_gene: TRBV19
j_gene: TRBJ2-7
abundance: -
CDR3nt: TGTGCCAGTAGTATCGGCACCTCCTACGAGCAGTACTTC
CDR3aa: CASSIGTSYEQYF

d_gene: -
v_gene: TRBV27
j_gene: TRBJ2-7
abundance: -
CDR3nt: TGTGCCAGCAGTTCCTTCGGCGCCGAAAGGGACGAGCAGTACTTC
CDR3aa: CASSSFGAERDEQYF

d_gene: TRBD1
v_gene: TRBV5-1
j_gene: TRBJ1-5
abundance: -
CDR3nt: TGCGCCAGCAGCTTGGGGGGACAGGGGGTTAATAGCAATCAGCCCCAGCATTTT
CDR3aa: CASSLGGQGVNSNQPQHF

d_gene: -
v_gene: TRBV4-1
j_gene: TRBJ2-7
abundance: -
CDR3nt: TGCGCCAGCAGCCCAGTACTAGCAAACTACGAGCAGTACTTC
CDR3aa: CASSPVLANYEQYF

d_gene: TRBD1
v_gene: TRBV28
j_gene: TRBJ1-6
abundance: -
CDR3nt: TGTGCCAGCAGTGGACAGGGGTTACCCCTCCACTTT
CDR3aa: CASSGQGLPLHF

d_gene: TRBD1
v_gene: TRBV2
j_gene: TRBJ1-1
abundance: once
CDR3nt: TGTGCCAGCACCGAGGGGAGGACAGGGTCTCCTACTGAAGCTTTCTTT
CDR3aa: CASTEGRTGSPTEAFF

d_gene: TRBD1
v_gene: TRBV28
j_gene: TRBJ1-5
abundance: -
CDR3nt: TGTGCCAGCACAAGGGGGCAGGGTCGTCAGCCCCAGCATTTT
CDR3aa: CASTRGQGRQPQHF

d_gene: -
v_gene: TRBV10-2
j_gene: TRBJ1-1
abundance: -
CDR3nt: TGCGCCAGCAGTGAGCCCCCCGGCACTGAAGCTTTCTTT
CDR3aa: CASSEPPGTEAFF

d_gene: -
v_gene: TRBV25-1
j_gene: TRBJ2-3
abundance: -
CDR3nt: TGTGCCAGCAGTGAACGGATGCACACAGATACGCAGTATTTT
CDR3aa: CASSERMHTDTQYF

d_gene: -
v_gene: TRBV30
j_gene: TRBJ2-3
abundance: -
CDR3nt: TGTGGCTGGGGAAAGAGTACAGATACGCAGTATTTT
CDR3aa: CGWGKSTDTQYF

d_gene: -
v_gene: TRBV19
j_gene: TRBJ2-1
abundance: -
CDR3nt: TGTGCCAGTATCCAGGACGGAAACAATGAGCAGTTCTTC
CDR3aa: CASIQDGNNEQFF

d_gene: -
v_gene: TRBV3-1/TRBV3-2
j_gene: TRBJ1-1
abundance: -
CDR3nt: TGTGCCAGCAGCTTAAGAGGGAAGATCACTGAAGCTTTCTTT
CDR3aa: CASSLRGKITEAFF

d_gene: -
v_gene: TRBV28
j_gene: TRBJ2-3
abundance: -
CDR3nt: TGTGCCAGCTTCGGGTGGACAGATACGCAGTATTTT
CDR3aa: CASFGWTDTQYF

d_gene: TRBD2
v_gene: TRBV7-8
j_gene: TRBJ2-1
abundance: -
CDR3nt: TGTGCCAGCAGCTTGACTAGCGGGAGCGATGAGCAGTTCTTC
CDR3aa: CASSLTSGSDEQFF

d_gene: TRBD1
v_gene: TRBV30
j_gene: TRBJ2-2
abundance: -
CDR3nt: TGTGCCTGGGACGGAGGGACAGGGTCCCGCGGGGAGCTGTTTTTT
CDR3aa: CAWDGGTGSRGELFF